This T cell receptor beta chain was found in a study of T-cell reconstitution after alpha-beta-depleted transplantation in children. This clonotype has only a few counts. TCRbeta library construction was performed incorporating unique molecular identifiers. Each CDR3 protein is one row after TCRdb ran MiXCR on the PCR reads. The sample has nearly 550,000 distinct CDR3 sequences, around 17% seen once. Germline CDR1 is SQVTM and CDR2 is ANQGSEA. The CDR3 is made up of 13 amino acids. The chain has TRBV29-1 and TRBJ2-1; 10 bases map to TRBD2. The input for sequencing was PBMCs from the stem cell graft donor, taken from the stem cell graft. This TCR derives from a human donor who donated a stem cell graft to a child with acute lymphoblastic leukemia. The CDR3 sequence is CSSTLAGVNEQFF. The CDR3 bases are TGCAGTTCCACGCTAGCGGGAGTGAATGAGCAGTTCTTC.